The TCR beta chain under discussion was sequenced for a study of identical twins. There are a few counts of this clonotype. V trimming: 4 bases; J trimming: 2 bases; junction bases outside the gene matches: 4. Per the germline V gene, CDR1 is SGHRS and CDR2 is YFSETQ. This CDR3 is 14 amino acids long. Template switching introduced a universal primer site, and the cDNA bore unique molecular identifiers. TCRdb passed the 5' RACE reads through MiXCR, listing each CDR3 protein once. Of roughly 630,000 distinct CDR3 sequences listed, just over 7% are singletons. These sequences were also reported in another study, on yellow fever vaccine responses in identical twins.

V is TRBV5-1 and J is TRBJ2-3; 7 bases match TRBD2. Sequencing was done on a sample of PBMCs. This receptor was obtained from a woman aged 18-29 years in good health. The CDR3 sequence: CASSRWDYTDTQYF. In DNA, the CDR3 is TGCGCCAGCAGCCGGTGGGACTACACAGATACGCAGTATTTT.